This T cell receptor beta chain was observed in a study of neurological immune-mediated disorders. The making of cDNA relied on 5'RACE with 10-nucleotide random UMIs. TCRdb ran MiXCR on the 5' RACE reads and lists one entry per CDR3 protein. Counted here are tens of thousands of distinct CDR3 sequences, 10% occurring once; the ten biggest clones make up 21%. The CDR3 contains 13 residues. CDR1 DFQATT and CDR2 SNEGSKA come from the germline V gene (reference sequence). Between the trimmed V and J ends, which lost 0 bases and 4 bases, there was a span of 6 bases. The unsorted libraries were produced from 2 million PBMCs held at -80 C. This clonotype was seen many times.

Specimen: PBMCs. This receptor was identified in a woman between 35 and 50 years old with HTLV-1-associated myelopathy (HAM/TSP). The chain links TRBV20-1 to TRBJ1-4; D gene ambiguous. The CDR3 sequence is CSAREGFNEKLFF. The DNA of the CDR3 is TGCAGTGCTAGAGAAGGATTTAATGAAAAACTGTTTTTT.